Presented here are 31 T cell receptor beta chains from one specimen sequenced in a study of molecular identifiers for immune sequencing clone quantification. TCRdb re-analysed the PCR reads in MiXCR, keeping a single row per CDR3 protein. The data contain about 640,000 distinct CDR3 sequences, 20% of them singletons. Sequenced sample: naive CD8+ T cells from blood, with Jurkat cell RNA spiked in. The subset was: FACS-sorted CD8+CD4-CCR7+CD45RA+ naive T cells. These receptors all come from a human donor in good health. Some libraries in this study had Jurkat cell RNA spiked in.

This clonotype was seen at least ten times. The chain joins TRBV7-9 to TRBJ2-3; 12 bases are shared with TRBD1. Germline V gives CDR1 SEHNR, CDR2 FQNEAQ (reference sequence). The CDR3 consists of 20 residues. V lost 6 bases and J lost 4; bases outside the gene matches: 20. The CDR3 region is CASSSTHEPRDRGLADTQYF. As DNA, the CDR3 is TGTGCCAGCAGTTCGACGCACGAGCCCAGGGACAGGGGGCTGGCAGATACGCAGTATTTT.

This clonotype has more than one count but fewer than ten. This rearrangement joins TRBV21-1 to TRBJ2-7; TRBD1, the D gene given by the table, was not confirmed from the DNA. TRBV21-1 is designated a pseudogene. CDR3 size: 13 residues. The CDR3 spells CATGTDKPYEQDF. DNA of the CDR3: TGTGCCACCGGGACAGACAAGCCCTACGAGCAGGACTTC.

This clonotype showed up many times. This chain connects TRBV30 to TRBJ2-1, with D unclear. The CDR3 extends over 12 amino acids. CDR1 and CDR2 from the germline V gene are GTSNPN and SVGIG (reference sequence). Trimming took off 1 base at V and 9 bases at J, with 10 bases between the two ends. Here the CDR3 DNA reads TGTGCCTGGAGTGACCGCTCGGGTGAGCAGTTCTTC. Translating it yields CAWSDRSGEQFF.

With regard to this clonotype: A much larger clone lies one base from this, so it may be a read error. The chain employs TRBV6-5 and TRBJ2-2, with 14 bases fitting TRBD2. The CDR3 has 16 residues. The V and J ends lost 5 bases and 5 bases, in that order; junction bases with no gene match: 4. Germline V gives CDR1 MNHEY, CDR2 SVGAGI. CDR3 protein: CASSLGTSGGTGELFF. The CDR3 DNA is TGTGCCAGCAGTCTTGGGACTAGCGGGGGAACCGGGGAGCTGTTTTTT.

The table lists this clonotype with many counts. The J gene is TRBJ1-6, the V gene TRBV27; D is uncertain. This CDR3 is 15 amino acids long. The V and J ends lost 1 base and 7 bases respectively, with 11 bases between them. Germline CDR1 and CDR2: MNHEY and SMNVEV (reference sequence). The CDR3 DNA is TGTGCCAGCAGTTTATTTACGGACGGGAATTCACCCCTCCACTTT. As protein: CASSLFTDGNSPLHF.

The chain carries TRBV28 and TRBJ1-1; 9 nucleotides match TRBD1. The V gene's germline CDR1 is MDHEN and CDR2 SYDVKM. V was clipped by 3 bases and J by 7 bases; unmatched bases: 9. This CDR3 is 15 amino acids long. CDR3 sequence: CASSFGTGWLSEAFF. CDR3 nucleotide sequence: TGTGCCAGCAGTTTTGGGACAGGGTGGTTGAGTGAAGCTTTCTTT.

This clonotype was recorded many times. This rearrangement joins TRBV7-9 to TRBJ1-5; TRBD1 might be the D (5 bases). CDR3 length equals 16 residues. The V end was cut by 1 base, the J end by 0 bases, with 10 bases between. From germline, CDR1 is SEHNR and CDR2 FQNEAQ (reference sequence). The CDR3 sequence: CASSLVTVNSNQPQHF. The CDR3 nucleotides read TGTGCCAGCAGCTTAGTGACAGTAAATAGCAATCAGCCCCAGCATTTT.

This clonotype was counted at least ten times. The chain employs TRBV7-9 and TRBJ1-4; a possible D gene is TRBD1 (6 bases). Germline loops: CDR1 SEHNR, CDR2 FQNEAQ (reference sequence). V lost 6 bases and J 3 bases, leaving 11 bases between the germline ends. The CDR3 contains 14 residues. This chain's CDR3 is CASSGQSANEKLFF. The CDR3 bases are TGTGCCAGCAGTGGACAGTCGGCTAATGAAAAACTGTTTTTT.

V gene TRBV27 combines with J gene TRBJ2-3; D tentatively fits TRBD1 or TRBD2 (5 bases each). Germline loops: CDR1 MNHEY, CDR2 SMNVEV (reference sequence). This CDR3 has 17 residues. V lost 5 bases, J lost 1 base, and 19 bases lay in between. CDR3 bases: TGTGCCAGCAGTCCAAAAAACGGGGCTCGTGGCACAGATACGCAGTATTTT. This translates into CASSPKNGARGTDTQYF.

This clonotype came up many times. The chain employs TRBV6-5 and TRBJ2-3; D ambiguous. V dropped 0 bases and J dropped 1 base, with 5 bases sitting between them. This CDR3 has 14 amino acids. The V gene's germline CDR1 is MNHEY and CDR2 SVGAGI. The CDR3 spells CASSYSYGTDTQYF. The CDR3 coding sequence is TGTGCCAGCAGTTACTCGTACGGCACAGATACGCAGTATTTT.

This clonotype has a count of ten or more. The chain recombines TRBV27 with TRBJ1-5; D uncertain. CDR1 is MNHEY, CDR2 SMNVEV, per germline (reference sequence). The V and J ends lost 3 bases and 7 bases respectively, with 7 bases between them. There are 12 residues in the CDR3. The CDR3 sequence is CASSLIGQPQHF. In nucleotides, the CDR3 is TGTGCCAGCAGTTTGATCGGGCAGCCCCAGCATTTT.

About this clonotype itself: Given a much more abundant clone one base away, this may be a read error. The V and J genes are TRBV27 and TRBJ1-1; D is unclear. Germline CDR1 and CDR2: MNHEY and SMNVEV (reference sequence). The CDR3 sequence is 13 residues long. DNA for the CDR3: TGTGCCAGCAGTTTATCCCAGCCCTATGAAGCTCTCTTT. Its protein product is CASSLSQPYEALF.

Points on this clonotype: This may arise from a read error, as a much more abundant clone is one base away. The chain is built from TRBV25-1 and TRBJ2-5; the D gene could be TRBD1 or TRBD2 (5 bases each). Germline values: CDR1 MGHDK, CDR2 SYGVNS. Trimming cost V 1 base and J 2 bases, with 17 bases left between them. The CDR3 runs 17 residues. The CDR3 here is CASSEFLIATAQETQYF. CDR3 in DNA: TGTGCCAGCAGTGAATTTCTAATAGCGACAGCACAAGAGACCCAGTACTTC. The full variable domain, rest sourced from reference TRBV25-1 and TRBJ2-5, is EADIYQTPRYLVIGTGKKITLECSQTMGHDKMYWYQQDPGMELHLIHYSYGVNSTEKGDLSSESTVSRIRTEHFPLTLESARPSHTSQYLCASSEFLIATAQETQYFGPGTRLLVL.

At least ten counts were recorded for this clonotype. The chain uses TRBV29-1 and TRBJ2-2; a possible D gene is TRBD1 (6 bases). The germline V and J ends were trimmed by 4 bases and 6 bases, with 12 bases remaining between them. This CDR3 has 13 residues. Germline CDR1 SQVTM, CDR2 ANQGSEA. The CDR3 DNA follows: TGCAGCGTTGCCAGGGGAGAGGCCGGGGAGCTGTTTTTT. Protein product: CSVARGEAGELFF.

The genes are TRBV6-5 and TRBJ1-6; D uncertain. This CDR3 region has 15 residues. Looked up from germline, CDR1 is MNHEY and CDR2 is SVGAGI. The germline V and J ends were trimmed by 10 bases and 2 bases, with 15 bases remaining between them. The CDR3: CATLATEAYNSPLHF. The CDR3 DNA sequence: TGTGCCACCCTAGCCACAGAAGCCTATAATTCACCCCTCCACTTT.

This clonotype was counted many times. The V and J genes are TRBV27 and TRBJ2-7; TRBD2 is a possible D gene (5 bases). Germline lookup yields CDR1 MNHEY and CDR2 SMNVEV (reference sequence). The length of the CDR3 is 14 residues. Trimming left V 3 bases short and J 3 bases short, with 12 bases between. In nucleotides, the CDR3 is TGTGCCAGCAGTTTTGGCAGGACTTACTACGAGCAGTACTTC. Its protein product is CASSFGRTYYEQYF.

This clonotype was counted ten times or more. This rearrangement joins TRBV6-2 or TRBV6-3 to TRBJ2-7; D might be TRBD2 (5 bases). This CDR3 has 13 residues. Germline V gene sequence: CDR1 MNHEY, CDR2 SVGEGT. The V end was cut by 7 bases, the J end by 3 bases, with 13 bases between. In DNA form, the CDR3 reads TGTGCCAGCACCCCTGGAGGAGTCTACGAGCAGTACTTC. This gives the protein CASTPGGVYEQYF.

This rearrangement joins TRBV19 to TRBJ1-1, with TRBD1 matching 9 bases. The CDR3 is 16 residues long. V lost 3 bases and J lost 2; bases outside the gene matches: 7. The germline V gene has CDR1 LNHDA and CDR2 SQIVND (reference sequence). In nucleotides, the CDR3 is TGTGCCAGTAGTATCGTCCCGGGACAGGGCAACACTGAAGCTTTCTTT. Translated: CASSIVPGQGNTEAFF.

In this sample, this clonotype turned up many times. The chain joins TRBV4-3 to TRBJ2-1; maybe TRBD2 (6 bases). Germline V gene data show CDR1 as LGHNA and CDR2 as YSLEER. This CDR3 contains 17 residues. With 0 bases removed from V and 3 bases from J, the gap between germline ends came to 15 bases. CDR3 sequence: CASSQELAGGSYNEQFF. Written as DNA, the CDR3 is TGCGCCAGCAGCCAAGAGTTGGCTGGGGGGAGCTACAATGAGCAGTTCTTC.

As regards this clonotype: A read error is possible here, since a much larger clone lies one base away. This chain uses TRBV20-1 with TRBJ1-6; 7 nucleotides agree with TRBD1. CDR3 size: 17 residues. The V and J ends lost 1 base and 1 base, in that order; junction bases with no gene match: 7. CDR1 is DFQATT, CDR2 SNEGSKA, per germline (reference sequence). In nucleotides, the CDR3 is TGCAGTGCTAGAGGTATCGGACAGGCGTCCTATAATTCACCCCTCCACTTT. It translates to CSARGIGQASYNSPLHF.

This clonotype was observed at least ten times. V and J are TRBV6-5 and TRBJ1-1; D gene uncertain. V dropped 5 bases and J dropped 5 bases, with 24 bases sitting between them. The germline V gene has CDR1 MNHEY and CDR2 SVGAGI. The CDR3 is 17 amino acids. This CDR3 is CASSTPATDRSRTEAFF. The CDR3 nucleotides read TGTGCCAGCAGTACCCCAGCGACGGACCGCAGTAGGACTGAAGCTTTCTTT.

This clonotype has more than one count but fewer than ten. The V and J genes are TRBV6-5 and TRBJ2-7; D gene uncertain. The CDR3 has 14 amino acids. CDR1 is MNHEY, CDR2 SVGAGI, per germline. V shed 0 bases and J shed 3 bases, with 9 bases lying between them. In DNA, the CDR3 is TGTGCCAGCAGTTACTCGAGCCGGAGCTACGAGCAGTACTTC. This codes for CASSYSSRSYEQYF.

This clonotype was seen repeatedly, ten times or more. The CDR3 is CASSLMLMGAEEQYF. As DNA, the CDR3 is TGCGCCAGCAGCTTGATGTTAATGGGGGCGGAGGAGCAGTACTTC. This rearrangement joins TRBV5-1 to TRBJ2-7; TRBD1 might be the D (6 bases). V gave up 1 base and J gave up 7 bases, with 18 bases separating them. CDR1 and CDR2 from the germline V gene are SGHRS and YFSETQ. This CDR3 contains 15 residues.

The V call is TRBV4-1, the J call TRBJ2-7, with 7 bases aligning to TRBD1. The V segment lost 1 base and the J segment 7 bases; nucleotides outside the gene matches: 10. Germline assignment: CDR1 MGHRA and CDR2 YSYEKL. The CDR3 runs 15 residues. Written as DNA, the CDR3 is TGCGCCAGCAGCCAAGTGCACAGGGGCTCTGGGGAGCAGTACTTC. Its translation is CASSQVHRGSGEQYF.

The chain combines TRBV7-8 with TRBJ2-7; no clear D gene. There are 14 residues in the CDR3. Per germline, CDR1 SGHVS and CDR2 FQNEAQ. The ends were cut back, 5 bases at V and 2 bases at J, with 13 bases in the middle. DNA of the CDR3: TGTGCCAGCAGCACCCGGGTAGCCCCCTACGAGCAGTACTTC. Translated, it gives CASSTRVAPYEQYF.

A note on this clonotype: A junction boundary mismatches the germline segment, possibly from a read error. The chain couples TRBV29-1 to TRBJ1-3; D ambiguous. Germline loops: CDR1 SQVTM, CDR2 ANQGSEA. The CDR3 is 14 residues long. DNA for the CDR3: TGCACCGTTGAAGTGGCCAGCTCTGGAAACACCGTATATTTT. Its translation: CTVEVASSGNTVYF.

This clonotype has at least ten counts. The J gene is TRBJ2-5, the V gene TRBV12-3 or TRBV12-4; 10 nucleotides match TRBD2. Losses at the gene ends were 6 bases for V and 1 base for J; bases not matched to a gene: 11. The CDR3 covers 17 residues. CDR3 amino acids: CASSLGLAPGGQETQYF. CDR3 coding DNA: TGTGCCAGCAGCCTGGGACTAGCGCCTGGGGGCCAAGAGACCCAGTACTTC.

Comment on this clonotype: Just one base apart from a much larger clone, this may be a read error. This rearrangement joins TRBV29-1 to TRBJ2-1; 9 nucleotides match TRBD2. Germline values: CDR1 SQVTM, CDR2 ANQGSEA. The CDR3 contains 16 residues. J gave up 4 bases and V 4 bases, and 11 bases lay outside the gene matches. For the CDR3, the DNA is TGCAGCGTTGGGGGGTGGTCTAGCGGGATATACAATGAGCAGTTCTTC. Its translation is CSVGGWSSGIYNEQFF.

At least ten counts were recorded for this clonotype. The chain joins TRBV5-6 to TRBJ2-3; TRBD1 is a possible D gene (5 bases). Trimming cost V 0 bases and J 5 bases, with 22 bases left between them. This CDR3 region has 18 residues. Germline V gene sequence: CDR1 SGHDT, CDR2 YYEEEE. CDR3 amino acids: CASSLAVPPQGSGDTQYF. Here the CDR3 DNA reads TGTGCCAGCAGCTTGGCTGTCCCCCCCCAGGGAAGTGGAGATACGCAGTATTTT. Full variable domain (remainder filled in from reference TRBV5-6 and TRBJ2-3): DAGVTQSPTHLIKTRGQQVTLRCSPKSGHDTVSWYQQALGQGPQFIFQYYEEEERQRGNFPDRFSGHQFPNYSSELNVNALLLGDSALYLCASSLAVPPQGSGDTQYFGPGTRLTVL.

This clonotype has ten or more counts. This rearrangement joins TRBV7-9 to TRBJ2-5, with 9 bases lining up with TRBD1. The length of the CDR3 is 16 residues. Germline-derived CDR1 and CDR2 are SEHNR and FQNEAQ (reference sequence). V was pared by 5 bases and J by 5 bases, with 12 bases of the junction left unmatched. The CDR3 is CASSPPGTGIWETQYF. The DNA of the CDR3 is TGTGCCAGCAGCCCCCCCGGGACAGGGATTTGGGAGACCCAGTACTTC. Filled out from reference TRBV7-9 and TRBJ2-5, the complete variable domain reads DTGVSQNPRHKITKRGQNVTFRCDPISEHNRLYWYRQTLGQGPEFLTYFQNEAQLEKSRLLSDRFSAERPKGSFSTLEIQRTEQGDSAMYLCASSPPGTGIWETQYFGPGTRLLVL.

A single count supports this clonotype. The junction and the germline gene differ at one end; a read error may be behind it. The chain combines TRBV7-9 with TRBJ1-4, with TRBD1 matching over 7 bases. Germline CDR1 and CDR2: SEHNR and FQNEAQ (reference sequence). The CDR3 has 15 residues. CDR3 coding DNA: TGTGTCAGCAGCTTAGCGGTGACAGGGAGTGAAAAACTGTTTTTT. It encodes CVSSLAVTGSEKLFF. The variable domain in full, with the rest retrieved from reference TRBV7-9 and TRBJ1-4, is DTGVSQNPRHKITKRGQNVTFRCDPISEHNRLYWYRQTLGQGPEFLTYFQNEAQLEKSRLLSDRFSAERPKGSFSTLEIQRTEQGDSAMYLCVSSLAVTGSEKLFFGSGTQLSVL.